Sequencing of this T cell receptor beta chain was carried out in a study of blood T cell repertoires in COVID-19. Study as a whole: COVID-19 samples collected from the United States, Italy and Spain covered acute and convalescent phases. From T cells, B-cell-depleted T cells, or PBMCs came the material, which was cDNA or gDNA.

In the original workflow: Estimated nucleated cell counts came from reference gene primer amplification. The data were produced by immunoSEQ multiplex PCR, yet TCRdb's version contains in-frame clones alone and is incomplete. Clone size and the V and J calls come from that table; the DNA yielded D and trimming. The data show tens of thousands of clones, approximately 90% seen once. Trimming took 0 bases from V and 4 from J; bases not matched to a gene: 4. CDR3 length equals 15 residues. Germline V gene sequence: CDR1 SGHDT, CDR2 YYEEEE. This sequence was found in a woman older than 75 with acute or convalescent COVID-19. This chain connects TRBV5-6 to TRBJ1-2; 9 nucleotides agree with TRBD1. Specimen: peripheral blood. CDR3 nucleotides: TGTGCCAGCAGCTTGGCGTCGGGACAGGGCTATGGCTACACCTTC. Translation: CASSLASGQGYGYTF.